This note documents a single TCR beta chain sequence. Sequencing of TCRB used Survey level resolution. Data came from immunoSEQ multiplex PCR; TCRdb stores just in-frame clones and leaves some out. The data hold about 5,000 clones, with approximately 85% observed a single time. This entry belongs to a study of follicular helper T cells after annual influenza vaccination. Study as a whole: Across the 2013-2014, 2014-2015 and 2015-2016 vaccination seasons, some subjects were resampled.

Unmatched junction bases numbered 10, after V lost 3 bases and J lost 3 bases. The CDR3 is 15 amino acids. Looked up from germline, CDR1 is GTSNPN and CDR2 is SVGIG (reference sequence). Time point defined: 2015-2016 season, pre-vaccination. J is TRBJ2-7 and V is TRBV30; TRBD2 agrees at 8 bases. This sample comprised CXCR5+ CD38- circulating T follicular helper cells from blood, obtained on the day of influenza vaccination. Subset in this sample: circulating Tfh, non-naive CD4+CXCR5+PD-1+ (ICOS+CD38+ or ICOS-CD38-). This clonotype was sampled from an adult who received the influenza vaccine. DNA of the CDR3: TGTGCCTGGAGACCTCTAGCGGGCCTAGGCTACGAGCAGTACTTC. Its translation: CAWRPLAGLGYEQYF.